This T cell receptor beta chain was observed in a study of Graves' ophthalmopathy and Graves' hyperthyroidism. The sequenced template was RNA, covering the TCR beta CDR3 region. The library came from an HTBI-primed first-round RT-PCR and a second-round multiplex PCR. TCRdb called the multiplex PCR reads again in MiXCR, with one record for every CDR3 protein. The sample carries about 590,000 distinct CDR3 sequences, 39% recorded once. CDR1 LGHDT and CDR2 YNNKEL come from the germline V gene (reference sequence). The CDR3 spans 12 residues. Trimming removed 1 base at V and 8 bases at J, with 8 bases between.

This chain connects TRBV3-1 to TRBJ2-5; a weak D match, TRBD2 (6 bases). Sequenced material: peripheral blood or thyroid tissue (not recorded which). This TCR came from an adult man with Graves' hyperthyroidism. The CDR3, as DNA: TGTGCCAGCAGCCAAGTCGGGAGAACCCAGTACTTC. It specifies CASSQVGRTQYF.